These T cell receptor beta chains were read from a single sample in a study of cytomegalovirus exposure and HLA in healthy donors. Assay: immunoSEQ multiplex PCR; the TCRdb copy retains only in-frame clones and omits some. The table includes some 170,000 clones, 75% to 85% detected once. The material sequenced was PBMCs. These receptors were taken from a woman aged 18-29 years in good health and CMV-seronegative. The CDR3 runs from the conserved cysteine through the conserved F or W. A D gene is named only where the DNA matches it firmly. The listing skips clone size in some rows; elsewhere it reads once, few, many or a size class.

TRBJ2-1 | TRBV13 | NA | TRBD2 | CASSSLAGPNEQFF | TGTGCCAGCAGCTCCCTAGCGGGCCCCAATGAGCAGTTCTTC
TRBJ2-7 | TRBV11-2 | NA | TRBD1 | CASSLAGQDSYEQYF | TGTGCCAGCAGCTTAGCCGGACAGGATTCCTACGAGCAGTACTTC
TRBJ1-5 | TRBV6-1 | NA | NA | CASSEFLHPSANQPQHF | TGTGCCAGCAGTGAATTCTTGCACCCGAGTGCCAATCAGCCCCAGCATTTT
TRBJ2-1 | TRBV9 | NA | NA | CASSNAQGISYNEQFF | TGTGCCAGCAGCAACGCCCAGGGCATCTCCTACAATGAGCAGTTCTTC
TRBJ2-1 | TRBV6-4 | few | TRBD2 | CASSDSSGGGNEQFF | TGTGCCAGCAGTGACTCCAGCGGGGGAGGCAATGAGCAGTTCTTC
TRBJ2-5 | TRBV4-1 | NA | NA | CASSPWVRESETQYF | TGCGCCAGCAGCCCGTGGGTAAGGGAGTCAGAGACCCAGTACTTC
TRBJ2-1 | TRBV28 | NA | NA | CASQTGAYNEQFF | TGTGCCAGCCAAACCGGGGCCTACAATGAGCAGTTCTTC
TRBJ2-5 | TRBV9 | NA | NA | CASSVATMGRGEETQYF | TGTGCCAGCAGCGTAGCTACCATGGGGCGCGGAGAAGAGACCCAGTACTTC
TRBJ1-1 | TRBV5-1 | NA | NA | CASSFLGRDTEAFF | TGCGCCAGCAGCTTCCTTGGCAGGGACACTGAAGCTTTCTTT
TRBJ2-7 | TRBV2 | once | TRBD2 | CASSISASGASYEQYF | TGTGCCAGCAGTATAAGCGCTAGCGGGGCTTCCTACGAGCAGTACTTC
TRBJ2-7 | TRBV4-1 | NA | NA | CASSQETGYEQYF | TGCGCCAGCAGCCAAGAAACGGGCTACGAGCAGTACTTC
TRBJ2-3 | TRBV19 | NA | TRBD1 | CASSEGQTSTDTQYF | TGTGCCAGTAGTGAGGGACAGACTAGCACAGATACGCAGTATTTT
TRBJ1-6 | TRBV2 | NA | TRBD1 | CASRKQGGDNSPLHF | TGTGCCAGCAGGAAACAGGGGGGAGATAATTCACCCCTCCACTTT
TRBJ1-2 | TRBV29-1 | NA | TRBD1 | CSVEDRQGNYGYTF | TGCAGCGTTGAAGATCGACAGGGAAACTATGGCTACACCTTC
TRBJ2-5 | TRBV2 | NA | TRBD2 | CASSFSGTSSETQYF | TGTGCCAGCAGTTTTTCCGGGACTAGCTCAGAGACCCAGTACTTC
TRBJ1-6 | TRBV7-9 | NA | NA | CASSLSPTGTNSPLHF | TGTGCCAGCAGCTTATCCCCGACGGGTACCAATTCACCCCTCCACTTT
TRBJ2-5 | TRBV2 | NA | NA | CASSVQGETQYF | TGTGCCAGCAGTGTCCAGGGTGAGACCCAGTACTTC
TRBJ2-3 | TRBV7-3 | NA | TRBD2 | CASSSSGHTDTQYF | TGTGCCAGCAGCTCTAGCGGACACACAGATACGCAGTATTTT
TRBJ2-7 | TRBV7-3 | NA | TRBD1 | CASSPTGTGFLYEQYF | TGTGCCAGCAGCCCAACCGGGACAGGGTTCCTCTACGAGCAGTACTTC
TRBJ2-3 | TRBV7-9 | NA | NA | CASFSTDTQYF | TGTGCCAGCTTTTCGACAGATACGCAGTATTTT
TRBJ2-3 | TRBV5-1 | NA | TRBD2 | CASSTGLEQTDTQYF | TGCGCCAGCAGCACAGGACTAGAGCAAACAGATACGCAGTATTTT
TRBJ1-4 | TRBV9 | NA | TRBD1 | CASSVAQGGPNEKLFF | TGTGCCAGCAGCGTAGCTCAAGGGGGCCCTAATGAAAAACTGTTTTTT
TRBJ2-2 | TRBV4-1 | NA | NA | CASSRGGGISGSSNTGELFF | TGCGCCAGCAGTCGGGGAGGGGGGATTAGCGGGTCTTCGAACACCGGGGAGCTGTTTTTT
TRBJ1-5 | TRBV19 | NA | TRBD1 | CATSPGTGGQPQHF | TGTGCCACCTCGCCCGGGACAGGGGGTCAGCCCCAGCATTTT
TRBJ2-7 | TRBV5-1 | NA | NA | CASSLSSLRGPTYEQYF | TGCGCCAGCAGCTTATCTTCCCTCAGGGGACCAACCTACGAGCAGTACTTC
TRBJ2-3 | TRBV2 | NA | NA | CASNRARDTDTQYF | TGTGCCAGCAACAGGGCGAGGGACACAGATACGCAGTATTTT
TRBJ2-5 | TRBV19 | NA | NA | CASSPHAARFSVETQYF | TGTGCCAGTAGTCCTCACGCCGCCCGGTTCTCGGTGGAGACCCAGTACTTC
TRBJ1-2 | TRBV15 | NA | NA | CATSRDRVVYGYTF | TGTGCCACCAGCAGAGACAGGGTCGTCTATGGCTACACCTTC
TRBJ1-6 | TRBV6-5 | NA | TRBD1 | CASSQDFKGQCEF | TGTGCCAGCAGTCAAGACTTCAAGGGACAGTGCGAATTT
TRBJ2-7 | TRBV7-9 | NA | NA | CASSPPTGSRRVGVHEQYF | TGTGCCAGCAGCCCACCAACGGGATCCCGGAGGGTAGGAGTCCACGAGCAGTACTTC
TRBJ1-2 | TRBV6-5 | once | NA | CASSSTTGYGYTF | TGTGCCAGCAGCTCAACGACGGGGTATGGCTACACCTTC
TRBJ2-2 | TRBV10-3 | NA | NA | CAIKRELGELFF | TGTGCCATCAAAAGGGAGCTCGGGGAGCTGTTTTTT
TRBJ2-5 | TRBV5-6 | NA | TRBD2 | CASSQRTSGDNQETQYF | TGTGCCAGCAGCCAAAGGACTAGCGGGGACAACCAAGAGACCCAGTACTTC
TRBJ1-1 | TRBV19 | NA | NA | CASSHSSSFTEAFF | TGTGCCAGTAGCCACTCCTCGAGTTTCACTGAAGCTTTCTTT
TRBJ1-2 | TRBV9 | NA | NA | CASSTSQGGGNYGYTF | TGTGCCAGCAGCACGAGTCAGGGAGGGGGTAACTATGGCTACACCTTC